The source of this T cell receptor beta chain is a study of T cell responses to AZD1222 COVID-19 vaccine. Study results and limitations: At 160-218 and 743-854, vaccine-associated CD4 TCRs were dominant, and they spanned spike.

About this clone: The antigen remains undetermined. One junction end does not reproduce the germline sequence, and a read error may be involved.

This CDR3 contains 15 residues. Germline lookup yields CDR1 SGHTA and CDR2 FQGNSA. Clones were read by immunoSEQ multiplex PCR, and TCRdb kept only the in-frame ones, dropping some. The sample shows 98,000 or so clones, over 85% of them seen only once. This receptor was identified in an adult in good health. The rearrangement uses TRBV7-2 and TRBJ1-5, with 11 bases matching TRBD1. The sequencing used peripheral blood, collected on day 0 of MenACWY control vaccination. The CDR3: CASRLGQGAGQPQHF. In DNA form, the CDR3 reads TGTGCCAGCAGGTTAGGACAGGGGGCCGGTCAGCCCCAGCATTTT. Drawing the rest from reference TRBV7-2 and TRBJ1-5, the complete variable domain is GAGVSQSPSNKVTEKGKDVELRCDPISGHTALYWYRQSLGQGLEFLIYFQGNSAPDKSGLPSDRFSAERTGGSVSTLTIQRTQQEDSAVYLCASRLGQGAGQPQHFGDGTRLSIL.